The clone carrying this T cell receptor (beta chain) was counted only a few times. The antigen is unknown. This specimen belongs to a study of response to subunit inactivated influenza vaccine. Points from the study as a whole: Few new T cells, the authors suggested, are recruited by each seasonal influenza vaccination.

TCRdb re-derived calls from the RT-PCR reads in MiXCR, one entry per CDR3 protein. Of roughly 670,000 distinct CDR3 sequences in the sample, around 13% are singletons; the top ten hold around 7.6%. The CDR3 has 14 residues. CDR1 and CDR2 (germline): LGHDT, YNNKEL (reference sequence). The ends were cut back, 0 bases at V and 6 bases at J, with 9 bases in the middle. This specimen was PBMCs from blood, taken 14 days before vaccination. This receptor was taken from a man aged 45 to 65 who received an inactivated influenza vaccine. This chain connects TRBV3-1 to TRBJ2-1, with no clear D. The CDR3 DNA is TGTGCCAGCAGCCAAGATCCCTTCGTCAATGAGCAGTTCTTC. It specifies CASSQDPFVNEQFF.